Following are 6 T cell receptor beta chains from one sample sequenced in a study of spatial heterogeneity in lung cancer. A single record per CDR3 protein comes from TCRdb applying MiXCR to the 5' RACE reads. Found here are under 150,000 distinct CDR3 sequences, roughly an eighth of them singletons; the top ten hold 15% to 20%. Stated time point: blood at routine non-recurrence follow-up after resection. Sequencing of whole RNA from tumor, nontumor lung or frozen PBMC involved no sorting. Sequenced here: PBMCs, sampled at follow-up. The receptors come from a male donor with early-stage non-small cell lung cancer.

The chain couples TRBV5-1 to TRBJ2-1; D may correspond to TRBD1 or TRBD2 (6 bases each). CDR1 is SGHRS, CDR2 YFSETQ, per germline. V was shortened by 1 base and J by 2 bases, with 16 bases between the two germline ends. The CDR3 sequence is 17 residues long. Here the CDR3 reads CASSLSSGGLPYNEQFF. The CDR3 DNA reads TGCGCCAGCAGCTTGAGTTCTGGGGGGCTTCCCTACAATGAGCAGTTCTTC.

This clonotype was observed a few times. V is TRBV3-1 and J is TRBJ1-1; TRBD1 is a possible D gene (6 bases). Trimming cost V 1 base and J 4 bases, with 19 bases left between them. CDR1 and CDR2 (germline): LGHDT, YNNKEL (reference sequence). This CDR3 is 17 amino acids long. CDR3 sequence reads: CASSQVIGGRWSTEAFF. The CDR3 DNA follows: TGTGCCAGCAGCCAAGTTATCGGGGGCCGGTGGAGCACTGAAGCTTTCTTT.

This clonotype has a count of ten or more. V is TRBV20-1 and J is TRBJ2-5; D is uncertain. The CDR3 loop spans 14 amino acids. Germline V gene sequence: CDR1 DFQATT, CDR2 SNEGSKA (reference sequence). V lost 0 bases and J lost 1, with 9 bases in between. Written as DNA, the CDR3 is TGCAGTGCTAGAGATCGGCCTTTCCAAGAGACCCAGTACTTC. Protein: CSARDRPFQETQYF.

The table lists this clonotype with many counts. V is TRBV2 and J is TRBJ2-3, with TRBD1 matching over 7 bases. J was trimmed by 2 bases and V by 2 bases; bases with no gene match: 4. The germline CDR1 and CDR2 sequences are SNHLY and FYNNEI. This CDR3 region has 15 residues. CDR3 nucleotides: TGTGCCAGCAGTGAAAGGGGGCGAGACACAGATACGCAGTATTTT. This translates into CASSERGRDTDTQYF. The entire variable domain, with the rest obtained from reference TRBV2 and TRBJ2-3, is as follows: EPEVTQTPSHQVTQMGQEVILRCVPISNHLYFYWYRQILGQKVEFLVSFYNNEISEKSEIFDDQFSVERPDGSNFTLKIRSTKLEDSAMYFCASSERGRDTDTQYFGPGTRLTVL.

This clonotype was found many times. The chain links TRBV4-3 to TRBJ1-4, with 9 positions matching TRBD1. CDR3 length equals 14 residues. Germline CDR1 reads LGHNA; CDR2 reads YSLEER. V was clipped by 4 bases and J by 8 bases; unmatched bases: 5. The CDR3 DNA reads as TGCGCCAGCAGCCTGGGACAGGGAAGCGAAAAACTGTTTTTT. This encodes CASSLGQGSEKLFF.

The table lists this clonotype with many counts. V gene TRBV29-1 combines with J gene TRBJ2-1, with 15 positions matching TRBD2. There are 14 residues in the CDR3. The V segment lost 8 bases and the J segment 9 bases; nucleotides outside the gene matches: 8. CDR1 is SQVTM, CDR2 ANQGSEA, per germline. CDR3 loop: CSTRTSGGAGEQFF. The CDR3 region has the DNA TGCAGCACTAGGACTAGCGGGGGGGCCGGTGAGCAGTTCTTC.